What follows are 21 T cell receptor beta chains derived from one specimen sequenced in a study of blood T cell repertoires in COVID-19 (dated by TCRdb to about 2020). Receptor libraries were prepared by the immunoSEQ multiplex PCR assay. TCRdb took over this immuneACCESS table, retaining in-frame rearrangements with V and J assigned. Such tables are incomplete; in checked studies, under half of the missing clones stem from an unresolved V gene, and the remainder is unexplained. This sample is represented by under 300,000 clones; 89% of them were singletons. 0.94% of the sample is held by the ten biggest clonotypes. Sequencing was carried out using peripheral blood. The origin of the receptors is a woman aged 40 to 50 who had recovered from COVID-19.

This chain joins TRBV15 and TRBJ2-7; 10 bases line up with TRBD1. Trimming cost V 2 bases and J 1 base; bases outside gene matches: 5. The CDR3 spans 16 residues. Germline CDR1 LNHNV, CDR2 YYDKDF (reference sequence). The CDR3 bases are TGTGCCACCAGCAGATTGGGACAGGGGAATTCCTACGAGCAGTACTTC. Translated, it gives CATSRLGQGNSYEQYF. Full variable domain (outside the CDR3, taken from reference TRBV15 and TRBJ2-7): DAMVIQNPRYQVTQFGKPVTLSCSQTLNHNVMYWYQQKSSQAPKLLFHYYDKDFNNEADTPDNFQSRRPNTSFCFLDIRSPGLGDTAMYLCATSRLGQGNSYEQYFGPGTRLTVT.

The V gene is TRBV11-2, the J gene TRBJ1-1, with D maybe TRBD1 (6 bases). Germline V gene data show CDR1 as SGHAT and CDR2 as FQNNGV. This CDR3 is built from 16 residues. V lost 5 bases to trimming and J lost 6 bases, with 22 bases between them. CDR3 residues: CASSPPTRRQVAEAFF. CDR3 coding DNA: TGTGCCAGCAGCCCTCCCACCCGCAGACAGGTTGCTGAAGCTTTCTTT.

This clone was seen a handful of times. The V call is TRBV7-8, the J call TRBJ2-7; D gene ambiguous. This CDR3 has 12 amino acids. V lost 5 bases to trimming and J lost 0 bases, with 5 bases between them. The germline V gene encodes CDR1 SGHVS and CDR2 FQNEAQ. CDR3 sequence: CASSPLSYEQYF. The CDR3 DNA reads TGTGCCAGCAGCCCTCTCTCCTACGAGCAGTACTTC.

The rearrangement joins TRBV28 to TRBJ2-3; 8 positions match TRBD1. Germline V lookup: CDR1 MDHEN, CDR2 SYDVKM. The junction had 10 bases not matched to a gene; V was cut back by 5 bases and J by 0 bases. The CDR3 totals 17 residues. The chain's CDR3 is CASSANQGARSTDTQYF. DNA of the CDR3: TGTGCCAGCAGTGCTAACCAGGGGGCACGTAGCACAGATACGCAGTATTTT.

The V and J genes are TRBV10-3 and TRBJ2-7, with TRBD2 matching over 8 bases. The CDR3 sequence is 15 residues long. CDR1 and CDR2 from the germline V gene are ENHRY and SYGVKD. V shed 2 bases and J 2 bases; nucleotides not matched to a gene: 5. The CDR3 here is CAISEAAGGTYEQYF. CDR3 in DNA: TGTGCCATCAGTGAGGCGGCGGGAGGCACCTACGAGCAGTACTTC.

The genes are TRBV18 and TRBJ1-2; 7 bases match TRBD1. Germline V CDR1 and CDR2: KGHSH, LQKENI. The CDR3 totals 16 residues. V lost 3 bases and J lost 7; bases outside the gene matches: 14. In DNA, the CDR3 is TGTGCCAGCTCACCCTCGACAGGGATGGAGGGCTCTGGCTACACCTTC. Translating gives CASSPSTGMEGSGYTF.

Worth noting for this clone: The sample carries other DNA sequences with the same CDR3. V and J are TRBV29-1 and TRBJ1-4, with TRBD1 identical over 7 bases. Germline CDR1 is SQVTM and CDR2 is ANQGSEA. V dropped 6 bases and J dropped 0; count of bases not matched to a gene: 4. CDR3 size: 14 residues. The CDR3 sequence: CSVRQGATNEKLFF. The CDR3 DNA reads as TGCAGCGTGCGACAGGGCGCAACTAATGAAAAACTGTTTTTT.

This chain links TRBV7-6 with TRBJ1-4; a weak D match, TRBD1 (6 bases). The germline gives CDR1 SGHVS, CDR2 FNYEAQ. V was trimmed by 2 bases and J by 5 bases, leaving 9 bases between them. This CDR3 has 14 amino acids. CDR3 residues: CASSLSGVNEKLFF. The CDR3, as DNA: TGTGCCAGCAGCTTATCAGGGGTCAATGAAAAACTGTTTTTT.

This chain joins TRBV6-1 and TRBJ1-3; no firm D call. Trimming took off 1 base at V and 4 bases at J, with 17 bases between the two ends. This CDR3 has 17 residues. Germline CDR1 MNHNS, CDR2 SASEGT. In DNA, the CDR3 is TGTGCCAGCAGTGAAGTATTCCCAGGCTACTCCGGAAACACCATATATTTT. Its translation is CASSEVFPGYSGNTIYF.

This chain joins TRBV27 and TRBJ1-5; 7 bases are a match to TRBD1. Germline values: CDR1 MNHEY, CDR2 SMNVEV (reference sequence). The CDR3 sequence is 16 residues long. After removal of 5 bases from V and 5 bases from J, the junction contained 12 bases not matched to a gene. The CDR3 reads CASSTGYRGGDQPQHF. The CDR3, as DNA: TGTGCCAGCAGTACTGGGTACAGGGGTGGCGATCAGCCCCAGCATTTT.

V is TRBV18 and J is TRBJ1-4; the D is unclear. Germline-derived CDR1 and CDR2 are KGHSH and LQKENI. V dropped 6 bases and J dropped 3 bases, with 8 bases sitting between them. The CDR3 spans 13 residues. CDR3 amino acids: CASSTTPNEKLFF. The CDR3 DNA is TGTGCCAGCTCTACGACACCTAATGAAAAACTGTTTTTT.

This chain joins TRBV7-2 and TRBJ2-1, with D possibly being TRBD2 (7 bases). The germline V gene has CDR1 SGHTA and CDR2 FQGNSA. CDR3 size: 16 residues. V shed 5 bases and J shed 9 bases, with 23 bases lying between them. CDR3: CASSANLRGREAEQFF. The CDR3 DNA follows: TGTGCCAGCAGCGCTAATCTTAGGGGGAGGGAGGCTGAGCAGTTCTTC.

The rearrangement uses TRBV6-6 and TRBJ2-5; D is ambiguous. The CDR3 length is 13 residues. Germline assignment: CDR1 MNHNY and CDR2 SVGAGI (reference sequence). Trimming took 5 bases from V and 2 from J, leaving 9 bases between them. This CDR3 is CASSPAVQETQYF. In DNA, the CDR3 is TGTGCCAGCAGTCCCGCGGTACAAGAGACCCAGTACTTC.

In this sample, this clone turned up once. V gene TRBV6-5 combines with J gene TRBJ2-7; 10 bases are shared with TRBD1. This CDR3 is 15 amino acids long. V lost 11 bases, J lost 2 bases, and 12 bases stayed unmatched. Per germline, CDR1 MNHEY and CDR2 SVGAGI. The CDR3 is CAGRQGAGLAYEQYF. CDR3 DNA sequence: TGTGCCGGCCGACAGGGGGCAGGGCTCGCCTACGAGCAGTACTTC.

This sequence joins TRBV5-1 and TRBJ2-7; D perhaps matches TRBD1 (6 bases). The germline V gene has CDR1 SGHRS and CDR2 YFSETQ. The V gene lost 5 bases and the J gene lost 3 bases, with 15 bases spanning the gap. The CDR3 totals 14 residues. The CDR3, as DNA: TGCGCCAGCAGTCCCTCAGGACAGTTCTACGAGCAGTACTTC. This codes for CASSPSGQFYEQYF.

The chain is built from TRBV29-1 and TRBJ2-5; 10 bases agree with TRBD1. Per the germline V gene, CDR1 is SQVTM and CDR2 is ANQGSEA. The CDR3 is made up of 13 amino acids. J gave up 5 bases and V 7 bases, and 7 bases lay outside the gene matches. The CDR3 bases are TGCAGCGCTGGGACAGGGGCAGGTGAGACCCAGTACTTC. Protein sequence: CSAGTGAGETQYF.

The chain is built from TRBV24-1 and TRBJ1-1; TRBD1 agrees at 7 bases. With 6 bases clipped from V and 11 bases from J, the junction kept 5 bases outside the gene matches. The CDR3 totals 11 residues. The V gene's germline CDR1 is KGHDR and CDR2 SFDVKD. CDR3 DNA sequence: TGTGCCACCAGTAACAGGGGTGCCGCTTTCTTT. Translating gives CATSNRGAAFF.

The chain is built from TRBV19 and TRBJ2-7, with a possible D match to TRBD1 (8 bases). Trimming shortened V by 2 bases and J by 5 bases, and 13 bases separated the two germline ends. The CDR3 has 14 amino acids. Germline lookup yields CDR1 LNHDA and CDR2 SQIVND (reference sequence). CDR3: CASSINRGRDEQYF. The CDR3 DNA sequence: TGTGCCAGTAGTATAAACAGGGGGAGGGACGAGCAGTACTTC. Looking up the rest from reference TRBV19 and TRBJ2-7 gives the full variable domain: DGGITQSPKYLFRKEGQNVTLSCEQNLNHDAMYWYRQDPGQGLRLIYYSQIVNDFQKGDIAEGYSVSREKKESFPLTVTSAQKNPTAFYLCASSINRGRDEQYFGPGTRLTVT.

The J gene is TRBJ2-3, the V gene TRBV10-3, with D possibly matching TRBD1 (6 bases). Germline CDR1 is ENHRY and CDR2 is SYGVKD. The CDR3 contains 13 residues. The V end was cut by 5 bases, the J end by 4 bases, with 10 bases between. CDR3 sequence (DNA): TGTGCCATCAGTACACAGGGCTCAGATACGCAGTATTTT. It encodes CAISTQGSDTQYF.

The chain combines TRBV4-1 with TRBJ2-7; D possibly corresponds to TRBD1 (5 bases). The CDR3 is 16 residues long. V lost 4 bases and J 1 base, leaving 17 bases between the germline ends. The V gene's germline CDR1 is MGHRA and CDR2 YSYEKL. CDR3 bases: TGCGCCAGCAGCCCTGACCCACAGGTAGAGTCCTACGAGCAGTACTTC. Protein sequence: CASSPDPQVESYEQYF.

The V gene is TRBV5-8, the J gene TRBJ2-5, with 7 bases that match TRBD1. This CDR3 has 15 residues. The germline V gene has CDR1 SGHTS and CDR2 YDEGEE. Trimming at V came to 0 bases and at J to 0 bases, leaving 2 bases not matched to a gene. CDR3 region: CASSLGGTDQETQYF. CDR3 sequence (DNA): TGTGCCAGCAGCTTGGGTGGGACAGACCAAGAGACCCAGTACTTC. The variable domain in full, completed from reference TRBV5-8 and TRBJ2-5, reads EAGVTQSPTHLIKTRGQQATLRCSPISGHTSVYWYQQALGLGLQFLLWYDEGEERNRGNFPPRFSGRQFPNYSSELNVNALELEDSALYLCASSLGGTDQETQYFGPGTRLLVL.